The next 26 T cell receptor beta chains were all read from a single sample in a study of T cells in Graves' hyperthyroidism and ophthalmopathy. What was amplified from RNA transcripts were TCR beta CDR3 regions. Primed by the HTBI set, a first-round RT-PCR was run on the TCR CDR3. TCRdb independently ran MiXCR on the multiplex PCR reads; one entry per CDR3 protein. The data hold roughly 570,000 distinct CDR3 sequences, with 35% to 55% observed a single time. What was sequenced was peripheral blood or thyroid tissue (not recorded which). These TCRs come from an adult woman with Graves' disease, either hyperthyroidism or ophthalmopathy (not recorded which).

This clonotype was seen ten or more times. The V gene is TRBV12-3 or TRBV12-4, the J gene TRBJ2-5; D gene ambiguous. This CDR3 is built from 13 residues. Deletions cut 3 bases from V and 9 bases from J, with 14 bases between. CDR3 nucleotide sequence: TGTGCCAGCAGTTTGGGGTCCCGGTCCCCCCAGTACTTC. Its translation: CASSLGSRSPQYF.

This clonotype was counted between two and nine times. This chain uses TRBV2 with TRBJ1-4; D gene uncertain. Germline V lookup: CDR1 SNHLY, CDR2 FYNNEI. The CDR3 extends over 11 amino acids. V shed 6 bases and J shed 9 bases, with 8 bases lying between them. The CDR3 region has the DNA TGTGCCAGCAGCGCTCAGCAAAAACTGTTTTTT. Translated, it gives CASSAQQKLFF.

In regard to this clonotype: Without the conserved terminal phenylalanine or tryptophan, this CDR3 likely stems from a read error. The limits of the CDR3 on the DNA are not certain, so only TCRdb's listed CDR3 is given. CDR3 sequence: CASSQGRSGRI. This chain uses TRBV7-9 with TRBJ1-1. The germline V gene encodes CDR1 SEHNR and CDR2 FQNEAQ (reference sequence). The CDR3 adds up to 11 amino acids, both ends counted.

There are many counts of this clonotype. The CDR3 sequence is CASSGTGDSPLHF. Written as DNA, the CDR3 is TGTGCCAGCAGCGGGACAGGGGATTCACCCCTCCACTTT. The chain carries TRBV6-5 and TRBJ1-6, with 10 bases that match TRBD1. The CDR3 covers 13 residues. J lost 8 bases, V lost 6 bases, and 1 base had no gene match. Germline V gene lookup returns CDR1 MNHEY and CDR2 SVGAGI.

The V and J genes are TRBV19 and TRBJ1-4; tentative D call: TRBD1 (5 bases). Trimming stripped 6 bases from V and 7 bases from J, with 15 bases between. Germline V gene lookup returns CDR1 LNHDA and CDR2 SQIVND (reference sequence). CDR3 length equals 14 residues. The CDR3 DNA reads as TGTGCCAGTAGCATCGGGACGAAGGGTGAAAAACTGTTTTTT. Translation: CASSIGTKGEKLFF.

This clonotype was seen ten or more times. The chain joins TRBV7-9 to TRBJ1-3; D remains unclear. In germline, CDR1 is SEHNR, CDR2 FQNEAQ (reference sequence). Trimming removed 5 bases from V and 11 bases from J, with 7 bases in between. The CDR3 loop spans 10 amino acids. CDR3 sequence: CASSQTAIYF. Written as DNA, the CDR3 is TGTGCCAGCAGCCAGACGGCCATATATTTT. The full variable domain, completed using reference TRBV7-9 and TRBJ1-3, is DTGVSQNPRHKITKRGQNVTFRCDPISEHNRLYWYRQTLGQGPEFLTYFQNEAQLEKSRLLSDRFSAERPKGSFSTLEIQRTEQGDSAMYLCASSQTAIYFGEGSWLTVV.

There are many counts of this clonotype. The chain employs TRBV5-6 and TRBJ1-2, with D tentatively TRBD1 (5 bases). The CDR3 has 16 amino acids. V was trimmed by 0 bases and J by 4 bases, leaving 16 bases between them. Germline V lookup: CDR1 SGHDT, CDR2 YYEEEE. The CDR3 region has the DNA TGTGCCAGCAGCTTGGGGCACAGGAGGATCGGCTATGGCTACACCTTC. This encodes CASSLGHRRIGYGYTF.

The CDR3 coding sequence is TGCAGTGCTACCCCCTCTGGGGCCAACGTCCTGACTTTC. Amino acid sequence: CSATPSGANVLTF. The chain is built from TRBV20-1 and TRBJ2-6; no clear D gene. This CDR3 contains 13 residues. With 4 bases removed from V and 0 bases from J, the gap between germline ends came to 4 bases. Germline assignment: CDR1 DFQATT and CDR2 SNEGSKA (reference sequence).

The chain combines TRBV5-5 with TRBJ2-2; 9 bases align to TRBD1. This CDR3 has 17 amino acids. Germline V lookup: CDR1 SGHKS, CDR2 YYEKEE (reference sequence). J lost 6 bases, V lost 5 bases, and 14 bases had no gene match. CDR3 bases: TGTGCCAGCAGACAGAACCGGGACAGGGCTGTTTCCGGGGAGCTGTTTTTT. Translated: CASRQNRDRAVSGELFF.

This clonotype appeared many times. V and J are TRBV12-3 or TRBV12-4 and TRBJ2-7; maybe TRBD1 (5 bases). The V and J ends lost 3 bases and 2 bases respectively, with 11 bases between them. CDR3 length: 14 amino acids. The CDR3 is CASSFGALAYEQYF. In DNA form, the CDR3 reads TGTGCCAGCAGTTTTGGGGCTTTGGCCTACGAGCAGTACTTC.

In the case of this clonotype: One end of the junction varies from germline; a read error may be responsible. This rearrangement joins TRBV7-9 to TRBJ2-3, with D perhaps matching TRBD2 (6 bases). This CDR3 spans 14 amino acids. CDR1 is SEHNR, CDR2 FQNEAQ, per germline (reference sequence). CDR3 loop: CASSRAVGLGRLPW. CDR3 DNA sequence: TGTGCCAGCAGCCGAGCAGTGGGACTCGGACGACTCCCATGG. Variable domain in full (rest from reference TRBV7-9 and TRBJ2-3): DTGVSQNPRHKITKRGQNVTFRCDPISEHNRLYWYRQTLGQGPEFLTYFQNEAQLEKSRLLSDRFSAERPKGSFSTLEIQRTEQGDSAMYLCASSRAVGLGRLPWGPGTRLTVL.

The J gene is TRBJ1-5, the V gene TRBV7-8; possible D gene TRBD1, 6 bases. V lost 6 bases, J lost 6 bases, and 18 bases lay in between. Per germline, CDR1 SGHVS and CDR2 FQNEAQ. The CDR3 is 15 residues long. The CDR3 here is CASREGVRPGQPQHF. In DNA form, the CDR3 reads TGTGCCAGCAGAGAGGGGGTGCGGCCTGGTCAGCCCCAGCATTTT.

This clonotype occurred many times. The V call is TRBV5-1, the J call TRBJ1-2; possible D gene TRBD1, 5 bases. CDR1 and CDR2 (germline): SGHRS, YFSETQ. V gave up 0 bases and J gave up 8 bases, with 17 bases separating them. The CDR3 has 15 residues. CDR3 DNA: TGCGCCAGCAGCTTGGCCCAAGGCCCAGGGAGAGGCTACACCTTC. This translates into CASSLAQGPGRGYTF.

This chain joins TRBV3-1 and TRBJ1-3; D remains unclear. Trimming took off 8 bases at V and 7 bases at J, with 3 bases between the two ends. CDR3 length: 9 residues. CDR1 LGHDT and CDR2 YNNKEL come from the germline V gene (reference sequence). In nucleotides, the CDR3 is TGTGCCAGCGGGAACACCATATATTTT. Translated, it gives CASGNTIYF.

About this clonotype itself: A junction boundary mismatches the germline segment, possibly from a read error. The chain carries TRBV19 and TRBJ2-5; weak D call: TRBD1 (6 bases). The germline V gene has CDR1 LNHDA and CDR2 SQIVND (reference sequence). The CDR3 length is 14 residues. CDR3 coding DNA: TGTGACAGTAGCCCAGGGGAGTACCAAGAGGCCCAGTACTTC. It specifies CDSSPGEYQEAQYF.

The V call is TRBV2, the J call TRBJ1-1; 10 positions agree with TRBD1. The ends lost 3 bases at V and 0 bases at J; junction bases unmatched: 7. The CDR3 totals 17 residues. CDR1 and CDR2 (germline): SNHLY, FYNNEI. The CDR3 DNA reads TGTGCCAGCAGTGAGGCGGGACAGGGGAACATGAACACTGAAGCTTTCTTT. It encodes CASSEAGQGNMNTEAFF.

This clonotype has at least ten counts. The V call is TRBV29-1, the J call TRBJ1-5, with a tentative D call TRBD1 (5 bases). CDR3 length equals 13 residues. Trimming took 7 bases from V and 5 from J, leaving 15 bases between them. Germline V CDR1 and CDR2: SQVTM, ANQGSEA. Here the CDR3 reads CSARSRVDQPQHF. The CDR3 coding sequence is TGCAGCGCCCGTAGCAGGGTTGATCAGCCCCAGCATTTT.

The chain uses TRBV10-3 and TRBJ2-5; 10 nucleotides line up with TRBD2. Germline trimming cut 10 bases from V and 7 bases from J; bases unmatched to any gene: 12. CDR1 and CDR2 (germline): ENHRY, SYGVKD. This CDR3 has 14 amino acids. CDR3 DNA: TGTGCCAGCAGCTTGCTAGCGGGAGAAGGGACCCAGTACTTC. Its translation is CASSLLAGEGTQYF.

This clonotype was detected a few times. DNA for the CDR3: TGTGCCAGCAGTTACGGTGGACCTAGCGGGAGTTACGAGCAGTACTTC. The encoded protein is CASSYGGPSGSYEQYF. The chain uses TRBV6-5 and TRBJ2-7, with TRBD2 matching over 10 bases. V gave up 2 bases and J gave up 4 bases; unmatched junction bases: 8. This CDR3 has 16 amino acids. Germline V gene lookup returns CDR1 MNHEY and CDR2 SVGAGI.

The chain carries TRBV5-5 and TRBJ2-5; D not certain. Trimming stripped 4 bases from V and 5 bases from J, with 15 bases between. The CDR3 has 14 amino acids. Per germline, CDR1 SGHKS and CDR2 YYEKEE (reference sequence). CDR3 DNA: TGTGCCAGCAGCCAAGATCAAGGGCGGGAGACCCAGTACTTC. Encoded protein: CASSQDQGRETQYF.

This clonotype was counted many times. V usage is TRBV20-1 and J usage is TRBJ1-4, with 10 bases fitting TRBD1. Germline trimming cut 6 bases from V and 5 bases from J; bases unmatched to any gene: 18. The CDR3 length is 18 residues. Germline V gene lookup returns CDR1 DFQATT and CDR2 SNEGSKA (reference sequence). The CDR3 loop is CSAPGLWDRGGGNEKLFF. The CDR3 DNA follows: TGCAGTGCCCCCGGGCTTTGGGACAGGGGTGGTGGAAATGAAAAACTGTTTTTT.

This clonotype showed up many times. This chain connects TRBV19 to TRBJ1-5; perhaps TRBD1 as D (5 bases). Trimming removed 5 bases from V and 4 bases from J, with 9 bases in between. In germline, CDR1 is LNHDA, CDR2 SQIVND (reference sequence). CDR3 length: 13 amino acids. The CDR3 is CASSPTENQPQHF. The CDR3 DNA follows: TGTGCCAGTAGTCCGACAGAGAATCAGCCCCAGCATTTT.

This clonotype was seen only a few times. The genes are TRBV28 and TRBJ2-5, with a weak D call TRBD2 (7 bases). The CDR3 runs 16 residues. CDR1 is MDHEN, CDR2 SYDVKM, per germline. V lost 4 bases and J 5 bases, leaving 20 bases between the germline ends. This CDR3 is CASSSSQGGIAETQYF. The CDR3 nucleotides are TGTGCCAGCAGTTCCTCACAGGGAGGGATTGCGGAGACCCAGTACTTC.

The chain combines TRBV6-1 with TRBJ1-2; no clear D. The V gene lost 6 bases and the J gene lost 7 bases, with 12 bases spanning the gap. CDR1 MNHNS and CDR2 SASEGT come from the germline V gene. The CDR3 is 12 residues long. CDR3 sequence (DNA): TGTGCCAGCAGAGAGCTACAGAGTGGCTACACCTTC. It yields the protein CASRELQSGYTF.

The rearrangement uses TRBV19 and TRBJ2-2; D is perhaps TRBD1 (5 bases). The CDR3 length is 13 residues. V dropped 3 bases and J dropped 7 bases, with 9 bases sitting between them. In germline, CDR1 is LNHDA, CDR2 SQIVND (reference sequence). CDR3 in amino acids: CASSMQGFGELFF. The CDR3 DNA is TGTGCCAGTAGTATGCAGGGCTTCGGGGAGCTGTTTTTT.

With regard to this clonotype: At one boundary the junction diverges from the germline segment, which might be a read error. The chain combines TRBV9 with TRBJ2-7, with TRBD1 matching over 8 bases. CDR1 is SGDLS, CDR2 YYNGEE, per germline. This CDR3 spans 18 amino acids. In DNA, the CDR3 is TGTGCCAGCAGCGTAAACTTTCTGGCCAGGGGGCGAACCGGGGAGCTGTACTTC. This codes for CASSVNFLARGRTGELYF.